This T cell receptor beta chain is from a study of cytomegalovirus exposure and HLA in healthy donors. Study-level findings and limits: Some V segments, TRBV6-2 and TRBV6-3 among them, were indistinguishable and were therefore excluded. A later analysis revealed that TCR association rates differed between HLA loci, peaking at DRB1 and bottoming out at HLA-C.

The PCR used 60 Vbeta and 13 Jbeta primers. Sequencing used immunoSEQ multiplex PCR; TCRdb keeps in-frame clones, though not all of them. The sample lists more than 95,000 clones, 60% to 85% occurring once. Trimming took 2 bases from V and 7 from J, leaving 11 bases between them. This CDR3 region has 14 residues. Germline lookup yields CDR1 LGHNA and CDR2 YNFKEQ. This clone was found a few times. As yet, its antigen is unknown. The sample was PBMCs. The sequence derives from a male donor in good health and CMV-seronegative. The chain uses TRBV4-2 and TRBJ2-2; tentative D call: TRBD2 (6 bases). This CDR3 is CASSQPLAYGELFF. For the CDR3, the DNA is TGTGCCAGCAGCCAACCCCTAGCGTACGGGGAGCTGTTTTTT.